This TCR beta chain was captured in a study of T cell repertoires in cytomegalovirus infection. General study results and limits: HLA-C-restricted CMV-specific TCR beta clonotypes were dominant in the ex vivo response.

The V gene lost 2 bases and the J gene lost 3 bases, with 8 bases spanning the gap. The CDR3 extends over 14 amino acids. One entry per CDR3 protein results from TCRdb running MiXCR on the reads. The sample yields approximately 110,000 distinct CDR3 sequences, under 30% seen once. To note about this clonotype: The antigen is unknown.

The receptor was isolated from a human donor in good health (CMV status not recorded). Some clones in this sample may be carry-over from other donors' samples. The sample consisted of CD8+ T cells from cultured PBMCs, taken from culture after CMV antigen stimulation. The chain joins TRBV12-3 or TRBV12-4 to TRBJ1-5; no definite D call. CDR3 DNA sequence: TGTGCCAGCAGTTTAACGACACCCAATCAGCCCCAGCATTTT. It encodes CASSLTTPNQPQHF.